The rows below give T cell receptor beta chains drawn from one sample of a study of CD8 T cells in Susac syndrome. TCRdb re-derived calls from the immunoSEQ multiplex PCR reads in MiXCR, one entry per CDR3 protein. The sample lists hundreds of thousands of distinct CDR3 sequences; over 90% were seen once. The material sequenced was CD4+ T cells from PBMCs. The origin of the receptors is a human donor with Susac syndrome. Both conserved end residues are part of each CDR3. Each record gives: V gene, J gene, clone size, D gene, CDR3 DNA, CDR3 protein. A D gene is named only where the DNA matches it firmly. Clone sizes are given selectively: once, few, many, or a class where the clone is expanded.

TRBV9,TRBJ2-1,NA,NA,TGTGCCAGCAGCGTAGCCCCATTGTCCAGGCTCAATGAGCAGTTCTTC,CASSVAPLSRLNEQFF
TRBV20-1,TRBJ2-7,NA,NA,TGCAGTGCTCCCAGGGGCTCCTACGAGCAGTACTTC,CSAPRGSYEQYF
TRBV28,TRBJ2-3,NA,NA,TGTGCCAGCAGTTTTCCGTCAGGACTTACGGATACGCAGTATTTT,CASSFPSGLTDTQYF
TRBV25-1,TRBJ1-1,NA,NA,TGTGCCAGCAGTGCCTCCGGCGCTGAAGCTTTCTTT,CASSASGAEAFF
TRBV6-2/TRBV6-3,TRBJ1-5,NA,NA,TGTGCCAGCAATTGCCCCCAGCATTTT,CASNCPQHF
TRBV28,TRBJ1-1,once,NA,TGTGCCAGCAGTTTATACTTACGGGAGAGAACTGAAGCTTTCTTT,CASSLYLRERTEAFF
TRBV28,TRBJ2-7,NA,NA,TGTGCCAGCAGTACCGAGGGCCGCCTCTACGAGCAGTACTTC,CASSTEGRLYEQYF
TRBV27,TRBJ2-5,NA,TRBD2,TGTGCCAGCAGAGACCCTAGCGGGGGGGAAGAGACCCAGTACTTC,CASRDPSGGEETQYF
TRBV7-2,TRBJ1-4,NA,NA,TGTGCCAGCAGCTCCCCCCCAGGGACGACTAATGAAAAACTGTTTTTT,CASSSPPGTTNEKLFF
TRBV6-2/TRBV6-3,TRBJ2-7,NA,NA,TGTGCCAGCAGTAGGGGGGTCCTCAACGAGCAGTACTTC,CASSRGVLNEQYF
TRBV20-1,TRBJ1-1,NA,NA,TGCAGTGCTGAGGTGATCCGGGGCACTGAAGCTTTCTTT,CSAEVIRGTEAFF
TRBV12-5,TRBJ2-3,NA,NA,TGTGCTAGTGGTTTCTGGCAGGGGAGCACAGATACGCAGTATTTT,CASGFWQGSTDTQYF
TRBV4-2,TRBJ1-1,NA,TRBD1,TGTGCCAGCAGCCGGACAGGGAGCACTGAAGCTTTCTTT,CASSRTGSTEAFF
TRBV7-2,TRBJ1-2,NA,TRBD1,TGTGCCAGCAGCTGGAACAGGGGGGATGGCTACACCTTC,CASSWNRGDGYTF
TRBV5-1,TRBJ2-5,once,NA,TGCGCCAGCAGGGTATCGGGGGCTCAAGAGACCCAGTACTTC,CASRVSGAQETQYF
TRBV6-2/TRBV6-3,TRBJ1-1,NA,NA,TGTGCCAGCAGTACAATTCTGAACACTGAAGCTTTCTTT,CASSTILNTEAFF
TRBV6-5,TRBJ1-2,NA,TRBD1,TGTGCCAGCAGTGAGGGGGCGCATGACTATGGCTACACCTTC,CASSEGAHDYGYTF
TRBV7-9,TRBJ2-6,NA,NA,TGTGCCAGCAGCTCGGGGTTCGGGATCTCTGGGGCCAACGTCCTGACTTTC,CASSSGFGISGANVLTF
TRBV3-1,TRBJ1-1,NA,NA,TGTGCCAGCAGCCAAGAAACAGGAGTGAACACTGAAGCTTTCTTT,CASSQETGVNTEAFF
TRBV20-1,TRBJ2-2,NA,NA,TGCAGTGCTAGCGAACGTCTCGGGCCCGCCACCGGGGAGCTGTTTTTT,CSASERLGPATGELFF
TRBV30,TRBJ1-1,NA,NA,TGTGCCTCGGAGGGGGAGGGGTCAAACACTGAAGCTTTCTTT,CASEGEGSNTEAFF
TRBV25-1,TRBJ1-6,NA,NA,TGTGCCAGCACTGGGGGCCCGGATTCACCCCTCCACTTT,CASTGGPDSPLHF
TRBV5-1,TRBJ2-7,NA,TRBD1,TGCGCCAGCAGCTTGCAGGTGGGACAGGGGACCTACGAGCAGTACTTC,CASSLQVGQGTYEQYF
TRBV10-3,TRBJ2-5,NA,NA,TGTGCCATCGGGATCGACAGACAAGAGACCCAGTACTTC,CAIGIDRQETQYF
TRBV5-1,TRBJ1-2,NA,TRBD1,TGCGCCAGCAGCTTGGGGGGACAGGGGGATGGCTACACCTTC,CASSLGGQGDGYTF
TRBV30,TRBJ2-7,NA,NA,TGTGCCTGGAGCTCACCTCCATACGAGCAGTACTTC,CAWSSPPYEQYF
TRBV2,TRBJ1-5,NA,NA,TGTGCCAGCAAAGACACCGTGAGTCAGCCCCAGCATTTT,CASKDTVSQPQHF
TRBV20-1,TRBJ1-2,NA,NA,TGCAGTGCTTACAGACACGCGGGCTACACCTTC,CSAYRHAGYTF
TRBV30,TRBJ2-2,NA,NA,TGTGCCCAGGGGGGTCCAACAGCGAACACCGGGGAGCTGTTTTTT,CAQGGPTANTGELFF
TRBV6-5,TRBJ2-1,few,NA,TGTGCCAGCAGTCCAGGGTACAATGAGCAGTTCTTC,CASSPGYNEQFF
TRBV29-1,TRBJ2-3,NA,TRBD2,TGCAGCGTTGATAGCGGGTCAGATACGCAGTATTTT,CSVDSGSDTQYF
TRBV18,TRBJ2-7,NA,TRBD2,TGTGCCAGCTCACTTTCTAGCGGGCTCTACGAGCAGTACTTC,CASSLSSGLYEQYF
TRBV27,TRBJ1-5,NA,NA,TGTGCCAGCAGTGGGAGTTTCAATCAGCCCCAGCATTTT,CASSGSFNQPQHF
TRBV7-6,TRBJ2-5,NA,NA,TGTGCCAGCAGCTTATTATCCGGGGGCCGAGAGACCCAGTACTTC,CASSLLSGGRETQYF
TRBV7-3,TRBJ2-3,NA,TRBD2,TGTGCCAGCAGCCGTATAGCGGGGGACACAGATACGCAGTATTTT,CASSRIAGDTDTQYF
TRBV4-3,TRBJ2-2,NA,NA,TGCGCCAGCAGCCAAGGCCGCAGGGTCAGCGGGGAGCTGTTTTTT,CASSQGRRVSGELFF
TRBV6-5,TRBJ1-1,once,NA,TGTGCCAGCAGGAGGGGGGCTGAAGCTTTCTTT,CASRRGAEAFF